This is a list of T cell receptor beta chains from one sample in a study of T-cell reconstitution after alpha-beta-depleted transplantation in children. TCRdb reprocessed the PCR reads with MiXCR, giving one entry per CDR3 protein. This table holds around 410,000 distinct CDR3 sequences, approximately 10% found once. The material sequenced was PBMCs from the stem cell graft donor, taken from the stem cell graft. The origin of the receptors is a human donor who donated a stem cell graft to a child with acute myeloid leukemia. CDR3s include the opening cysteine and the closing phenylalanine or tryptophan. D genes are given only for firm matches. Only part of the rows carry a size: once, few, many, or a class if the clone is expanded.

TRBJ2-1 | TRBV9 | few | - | TGTGCCAGCAATTTGGGCGGACACAATGAGCAGTTCTTC | CASNLGGHNEQFF
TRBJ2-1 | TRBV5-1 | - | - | TGCGCCAGCAGCTTCGACTTATACAATGAGCAGTTCTTC | CASSFDLYNEQFF
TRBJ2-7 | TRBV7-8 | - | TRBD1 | TGTGCCAGCAGCTTAAGGGCCGACAGGGAGTACGAGCAGTACTTC | CASSLRADREYEQYF
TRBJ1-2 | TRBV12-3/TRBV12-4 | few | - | TGTGCCAGCACCCAAGGCGGGCAGGCTGGCTACACCTTC | CASTQGGQAGYTF
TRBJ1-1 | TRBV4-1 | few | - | TGCGCCAGCAGCCATGCCCAGGGAAACACTGAAGCTTTCTTT | CASSHAQGNTEAFF
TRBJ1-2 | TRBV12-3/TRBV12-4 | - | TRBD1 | TGTGCCAGCAGCCAAGGGACAGGGGGCGGCTATGGCTACACCTTC | CASSQGTGGGYGYTF
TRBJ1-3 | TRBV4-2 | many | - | TGTGCCAGCAGCCAAAGGCAGAGCTCTGGAAACACCATATATTTT | CASSQRQSSGNTIYF
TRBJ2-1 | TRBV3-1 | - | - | TGTGCCAGCAGCCAAGCCGGGGCTGAGCAGTTCTTC | CASSQAGAEQFF
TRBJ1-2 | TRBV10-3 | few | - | TGTGCCAACCGGGACGGCCTAACTAACTATGGCTACACCTTC | CANRDGLTNYGYTF
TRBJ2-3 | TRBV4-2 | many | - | TGTGCCAGCAGCCAATCGGGGTCAAATCAAGGAACAGATACGCAGTATTTT | CASSQSGSNQGTDTQYF
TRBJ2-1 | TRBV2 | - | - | TGTGCCAGCAGTGAATTTGGTGAGCAGTTCTTC | CASSEFGEQFF
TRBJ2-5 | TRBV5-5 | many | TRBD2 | TGTGCCAGCAGCTTGGGGACTAGCGGGGGGGCGAAGCTGGAGACCCAGTACTTC | CASSLGTSGGAKLETQYF
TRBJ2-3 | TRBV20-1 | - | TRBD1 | TGCAGTGCTAGGACAGGGCTTTTTTCTAGCACAGATACGCAGTATTTT | CSARTGLFSSTDTQYF
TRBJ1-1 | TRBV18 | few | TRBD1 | TGTGCCAGCTCAAGCGGGGCAGGGGGCTCTGAAGCTTTCTTT | CASSSGAGGSEAFF
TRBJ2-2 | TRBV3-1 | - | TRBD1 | TGTGCCAGCACCCCACAGGGGGCACACACCGGGGAGCTGTTTTTT | CASTPQGAHTGELFF
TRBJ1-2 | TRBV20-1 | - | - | TGCAGTGCTCGTTCGCCTCTGCCGTATGGCTACACCTTC | CSARSPLPYGYTF
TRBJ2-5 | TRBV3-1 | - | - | TGTGCCAGCCGGGCTCAGAAAGTGGGGGACGCGGGGACCCAGTACTTC | CASRAQKVGDAGTQYF
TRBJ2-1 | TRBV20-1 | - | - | TGCAGTGCTAGTGGTAGCGCGGGGCGCCAATACAATGAGCAGTTCTTC | CSASGSAGRQYNEQFF
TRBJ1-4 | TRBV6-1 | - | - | TGTGCCAGCAGTGTGACAGGTCGGAAGGAAAAACTGTTTTTT | CASSVTGRKEKLFF
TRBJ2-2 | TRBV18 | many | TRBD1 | TGTGCCAGCTCACCCGGGACAGCGCGCACCGGGGAGCTGTTTTTT | CASSPGTARTGELFF
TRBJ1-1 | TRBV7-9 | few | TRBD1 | TGTGCCAGCAGCTTAGGCCGGACAGGGGGCGCTAGGACTGAAGCTTTCTTT | CASSLGRTGGARTEAFF
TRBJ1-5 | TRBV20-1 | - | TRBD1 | TGCAGTGCTAGTTTGCAGGGGGGCTTGAGCAATCAGCCCCAGCATTTT | CSASLQGGLSNQPQHF
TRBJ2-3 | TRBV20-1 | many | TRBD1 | TGCAGTACAGAGGGACAGGGGGTCGGTAATACGCAGTATTTT | CSTEGQGVGNTQYF